Listed below are T cell receptor beta chains from one sample, sequenced in a study of cytomegalovirus exposure and HLA in healthy donors. The table came from immunoSEQ multiplex PCR; TCRdb's copy has only in-frame clones and leaves some out. The sample consists of 150,000 to 200,000 clones, about 86% of them appearing once. The sample taken for sequencing was PBMCs. The receptors originated from a woman in her twenties or thirties in good health and CMV-seronegative. CDR3s include the opening cysteine and the closing phenylalanine or tryptophan. Each record gives: D gene, V gene, clone size, J gene, CDR3 protein, CDR3 DNA. The D gene is left open where the match is weak. The listing skips clone size in some rows; elsewhere it reads once, few, many or a size class.

d_gene: TRBD1; v_gene: TRBV6-6; abundance: NA; j_gene: TRBJ1-1; CDR3aa: CASSYRGGYTEAFF; CDR3nt: TGTGCCAGCAGCTACAGGGGTGGGTACACTGAAGCTTTCTTT
d_gene: TRBD2; v_gene: TRBV18; abundance: once; j_gene: TRBJ2-1; CDR3aa: CASSPGGDPRNEQFF; CDR3nt: TGTGCCAGCTCACCAGGGGGGGATCCGAGGAATGAGCAGTTCTTC
d_gene: NA; v_gene: TRBV4-3; abundance: NA; j_gene: TRBJ2-2; CDR3aa: CASSQKFQRATTGELFF; CDR3nt: TGCGCCAGCAGCCAAAAGTTTCAGCGGGCAACCACCGGGGAGCTGTTTTTT
d_gene: NA; v_gene: TRBV28; abundance: NA; j_gene: TRBJ2-2; CDR3aa: CASSLSSGQLTNTGELFF; CDR3nt: TGTGCCAGCAGTCTCAGCTCCGGACAGCTAACGAACACCGGGGAGCTGTTTTTT
d_gene: TRBD2; v_gene: TRBV9; abundance: NA; j_gene: TRBJ2-3; CDR3aa: CASSVDSGGSTDTQYF; CDR3nt: TGTGCCAGCAGCGTAGATAGCGGGGGGAGTACAGATACGCAGTATTTT
d_gene: NA; v_gene: TRBV7-3; abundance: NA; j_gene: TRBJ1-1; CDR3aa: CASSENGGVGAFF; CDR3nt: TGTGCCAGCAGCGAAAATGGAGGGGTTGGTGCTTTCTTT
d_gene: TRBD2; v_gene: TRBV5-4; abundance: NA; j_gene: TRBJ2-1; CDR3aa: CASSSPGTSGREQFF; CDR3nt: TGTGCCAGCAGCTCCCCCGGGACTAGCGGGAGGGAGCAGTTCTTC
d_gene: NA; v_gene: TRBV2; abundance: NA; j_gene: TRBJ2-7; CDR3aa: CASRQEGYEQYF; CDR3nt: TGTGCCAGCAGGCAAGAGGGCTACGAGCAGTACTTC
d_gene: NA; v_gene: TRBV27; abundance: once; j_gene: TRBJ2-7; CDR3aa: CASSLQGGEQYF; CDR3nt: TGTGCCAGCAGTTTACAGGGGGGCGAGCAGTACTTC
d_gene: NA; v_gene: TRBV11-2; abundance: NA; j_gene: TRBJ1-5; CDR3aa: CASSLQREQPQHF; CDR3nt: TGTGCCAGCAGCTTACAGAGGGAGCAGCCCCAGCATTTT
d_gene: NA; v_gene: TRBV28; abundance: NA; j_gene: TRBJ1-5; CDR3aa: CASTVRTANQPQHF; CDR3nt: TGTGCCAGCACCGTCCGGACAGCTAATCAGCCCCAGCATTTT
d_gene: TRBD2; v_gene: TRBV5-1; abundance: NA; j_gene: TRBJ2-3; CDR3aa: CASSTFSGRARGTDTQYF; CDR3nt: TGCGCCAGCAGCACGTTTAGCGGGAGGGCAAGAGGAACAGATACGCAGTATTTT
d_gene: TRBD1; v_gene: TRBV5-6; abundance: NA; j_gene: TRBJ2-7; CDR3aa: CASSLEQGPYEQYF; CDR3nt: TGTGCCAGCAGCCTAGAACAGGGGCCCTACGAGCAGTACTTC
d_gene: TRBD1; v_gene: TRBV6-1; abundance: few; j_gene: TRBJ2-7; CDR3aa: CASSLQTGPYYEQYF; CDR3nt: TGTGCCAGCAGTTTACAGACAGGGCCCTACTACGAGCAGTACTTC
d_gene: NA; v_gene: TRBV5-1; abundance: NA; j_gene: TRBJ1-2; CDR3aa: CASSLVTGNYGYTF; CDR3nt: TGCGCCAGCAGCTTGGTCACGGGTAACTATGGCTACACCTTC
d_gene: NA; v_gene: TRBV7-9; abundance: once; j_gene: TRBJ2-5; CDR3aa: CASSYPRASGQETQYF; CDR3nt: TGTGCCAGCAGCTATCCCAGGGCTTCGGGCCAAGAGACCCAGTACTTC
d_gene: TRBD1; v_gene: TRBV5-4; abundance: NA; j_gene: TRBJ2-7; CDR3aa: CASSPRGLAYEQYF; CDR3nt: TGTGCCAGCAGCCCCAGGGGGCTCGCCTACGAGCAGTACTTC
d_gene: TRBD2; v_gene: TRBV7-9; abundance: NA; j_gene: TRBJ2-1; CDR3aa: CASSDGVGLAGYNEQFF; CDR3nt: TGTGCCAGCAGCGACGGGGTGGGGCTAGCGGGTTACAATGAGCAGTTCTTC
d_gene: TRBD2; v_gene: TRBV6-6; abundance: NA; j_gene: TRBJ2-1; CDR3aa: CAIRLAGESDEQFF; CDR3nt: TGTGCCATCCGACTAGCGGGGGAGTCCGATGAGCAGTTCTTC